Given below is one TCR beta chain in context. Its antigen is unknown. The sample belongs to a study of vaccination effects on CD4 cells after COVID-19. The data were produced by immunoSEQ multiplex PCR, yet TCRdb's version contains in-frame clones alone and is incomplete. The profile shows tens of thousands of clones, approximately 70% of them singletons. Expansion with viral peptide pools was applied to antigen-specific CD4+ T cells by the ViraFEST assay prior to sequencing. The culture ran for approximately 11 days before CD4+ T cells were isolated. Having tested negative for nucleocapsid antibodies, the vaccine recipients showed no prior SARS-CoV-2 infection. This CDR3 has 13 residues. The J segment lost 4 bases and the V segment lost 4 bases, leaving 4 bases of the junction unmatched. Germline CDR1 reads GTSNPN; CDR2 reads SVGIG (reference sequence).

The sequence was collected from a human donor who received a COVID-19 vaccine. The chain joins TRBV30 to TRBJ1-5, with 7 bases aligning to TRBD1. Sequencing was performed on CD4+ T cells from PBMCs cultured with HCoV-OC43 spike peptides, taken before COVID-19 vaccination. Noted subset: HCoV-OC43 spike overlapping peptide pool stimulation. The DNA of the CDR3 is TGTGCCTGGACGACAGGGCCTAATCAGCCCCAGCATTTT. Residues: CAWTTGPNQPQHF.